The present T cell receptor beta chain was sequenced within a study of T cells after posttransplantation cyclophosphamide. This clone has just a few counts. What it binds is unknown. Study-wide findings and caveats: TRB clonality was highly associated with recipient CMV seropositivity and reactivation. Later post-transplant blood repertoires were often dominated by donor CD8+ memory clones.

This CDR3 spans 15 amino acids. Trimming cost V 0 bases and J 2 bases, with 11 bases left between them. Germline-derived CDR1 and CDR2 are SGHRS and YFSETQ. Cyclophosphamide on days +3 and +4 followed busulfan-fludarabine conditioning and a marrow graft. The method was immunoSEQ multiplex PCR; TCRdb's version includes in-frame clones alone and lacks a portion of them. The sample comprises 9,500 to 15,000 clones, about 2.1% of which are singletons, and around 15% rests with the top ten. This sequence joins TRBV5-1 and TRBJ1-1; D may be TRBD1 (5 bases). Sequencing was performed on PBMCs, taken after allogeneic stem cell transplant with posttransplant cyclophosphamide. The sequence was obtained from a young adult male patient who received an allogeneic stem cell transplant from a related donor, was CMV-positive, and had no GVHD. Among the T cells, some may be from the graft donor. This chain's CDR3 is CASSLGQTFNTEAFF. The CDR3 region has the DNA TGCGCCAGCAGCTTGGGACAGACTTTTAACACTGAAGCTTTCTTT.